The 22 T cell receptor beta chains in this list originate from one sample, sequenced in a study of cytomegalovirus exposure and HLA in healthy donors. The PCR contained 60 Vbeta and 13 Jbeta primers. Data came from immunoSEQ multiplex PCR; TCRdb stores just in-frame clones and leaves some out. The sample holds around 140,000 clones; about four fifths are singletons and the top ten take 3% to 3.5%. The sequenced sample consisted of PBMCs. All receptors come from a man younger than 30 in good health and CMV-seropositive.

The chain uses TRBV6-6 and TRBJ1-1; TRBD1 might be the D (6 bases). The germline V and J ends were trimmed by 2 bases and 3 bases, with 7 bases remaining between them. This CDR3 is built from 13 residues. Germline values: CDR1 MNHNY, CDR2 SVGAGI (reference sequence). Here the CDR3 reads CASSYNRDTEAFF. The CDR3 DNA reads TGTGCCAGCAGTTACAACAGGGACACTGAAGCTTTCTTT.

The chain is built from TRBV7-9 and TRBJ2-1; 12 nucleotides line up with TRBD2. The length of the CDR3 is 14 residues. V lost 5 bases to trimming and J lost 10 bases; unmatched junction nucleotides: 6. The germline CDR1 and CDR2 sequences are SEHNR and FQNEAQ (reference sequence). The CDR3 nucleotides read TGTGCCAGCAGCGATTGGGGACTAGCGGGCGAGCAGTTCTTC. Translating it yields CASSDWGLAGEQFF.

On this clone: This is likely a read error, given that the CDR3 carries no conserved phenylalanine or tryptophan at its end. This sequence joins TRBV9 and TRBJ2-7; a weak D match, TRBD2 (6 bases). V was clipped by 4 bases and J by 2 bases, with 13 bases between them. The germline V gene has CDR1 SGDLS and CDR2 YYNGEE. The CDR3 runs 14 residues. The CDR3 DNA follows: TGTGCCAGCAGCACTTTAGCGGATACCTACGAGCAGTACCTC. It translates to CASSTLADTYEQYL.

This clone is a singleton in its sample. The gene calls are TRBV27 and TRBJ1-4, with TRBD1 identical over 7 bases. The CDR3 has 14 residues. J gave up 8 bases and V 3 bases, and 6 bases lay outside the gene matches. CDR1 MNHEY and CDR2 SMNVEV come from the germline V gene (reference sequence). The CDR3 loop is CASSFKGAGEKLFF. The CDR3 DNA sequence: TGTGCCAGCAGTTTCAAGGGGGCAGGGGAAAAACTGTTTTTT.

The chain links TRBV15 to TRBJ1-2, with D possibly matching TRBD1 (5 bases). Germline values: CDR1 LNHNV, CDR2 YYDKDF (reference sequence). Trimming removed 0 bases from V and 7 bases from J, with 9 bases in between. The CDR3 runs to 13 residues. The CDR3 DNA follows: TGTGCCACCAGCAGAGATGCAGGGCTTGGCTACACCTTC. Translation: CATSRDAGLGYTF.

In this sample, this clone turned up a few times. This rearrangement joins TRBV6-5 to TRBJ1-1; D possibly corresponds to TRBD1 (5 bases). Per the germline V gene, CDR1 is MNHEY and CDR2 is SVGAGI. V was trimmed by 3 bases and J by 0 bases, leaving 14 bases between them. The CDR3 contains 16 residues. The CDR3 bases are TGTGCCAGCAGTTATACGACAGAGATCTTGAACACTGAAGCTTTCTTT. Its translation is CASSYTTEILNTEAFF.

This chain uses TRBV6-4 with TRBJ1-1; no reliable D call. The CDR3 is 13 residues long. Germline V gives CDR1 MRHNA, CDR2 SNTAGT. Trimming shortened V by 6 bases and J by 3 bases, and 11 bases separated the two germline ends. The CDR3 DNA follows: TGTGCCAGCAGCCCTGCGAGAGACACTGAAGCTTTCTTT. Its translation: CASSPARDTEAFF.

The chain employs TRBV6-1 and TRBJ1-1, with D perhaps TRBD1 (6 bases). Germline CDR1 reads MNHNS; CDR2 reads SASEGT. This CDR3 is built from 18 residues. V shed 6 bases and J shed 6 bases, with 29 bases lying between them. This chain's CDR3 is CASSEPFQRQARRAEAFF. In DNA form, the CDR3 reads TGTGCCAGCAGCGAACCATTTCAAAGACAGGCTAGACGGGCTGAAGCTTTCTTT.

V usage is TRBV9 and J usage is TRBJ1-4; 7 bases map to TRBD1. The germline gives CDR1 SGDLS, CDR2 YYNGEE. CDR3 length: 13 residues. J lost 10 bases, V lost 3 bases, and 6 bases had no gene match. CDR3 residues: CASSAKQGSKLFF. The DNA for the CDR3 is TGTGCCAGCAGCGCGAAACAGGGGTCAAAACTGTTTTTT.

This clone was counted a single time. The J gene is TRBJ1-4, the V gene TRBV7-9, with TRBD1 matching over 10 bases. The CDR3 totals 14 residues. Losses at the gene ends were 5 bases for V and 8 bases for J; bases not matched to a gene: 5. Germline values: CDR1 SEHNR, CDR2 FQNEAQ (reference sequence). Here the CDR3 DNA reads TGTGCCAGCAGCCTACGGACAGGGGGGGAAAAACTGTTTTTT. Its protein is CASSLRTGGEKLFF. The full variable domain, completed using reference TRBV7-9 and TRBJ1-4, is DTGVSQNPRHKITKRGQNVTFRCDPISEHNRLYWYRQTLGQGPEFLTYFQNEAQLEKSRLLSDRFSAERPKGSFSTLEIQRTEQGDSAMYLCASSLRTGGEKLFFGSGTQLSVL.

V is TRBV18 and J is TRBJ1-3; no reliable D call. V was cut by 3 bases and J by 4 bases, with 10 bases left in between. The CDR3 consists of 14 residues. Germline V gene sequence: CDR1 KGHSH, CDR2 LQKENI. CDR3 residues: CASSPPRRGNTIYF. Here the CDR3 DNA reads TGTGCCAGCTCACCCCCGCGGAGGGGAAACACCATATATTTT. The full variable domain, its missing parts supplied by reference TRBV18 and TRBJ1-3, is NAGVMQNPRHLVRRRGQEARLRCSPMKGHSHVYWYRQLPEEGLKFMVYLQKENIIDESGMPKERFSAEFPKEGPSILRIQQVVRGDSAAYFCASSPPRRGNTIYFGEGSWLTVV.

This clone appeared a few times. This chain connects TRBV4-1 to TRBJ1-3; 9 positions match TRBD1. There are 16 residues in the CDR3. CDR1 is MGHRA and CDR2 is YSYEKL in the germline V gene. Trimming removed 4 bases from V and 4 bases from J; junction bases left unmatched: 8. CDR3 protein: CASSLTGTGKGNTIYF. The DNA for the CDR3 is TGCGCCAGCAGCCTTACCGGGACAGGGAAGGGAAACACCATATATTTT.

CDR3 protein: CASSMAGQRNQPQHF. Here the CDR3 DNA reads TGTGCCAGTAGTATGGCGGGACAGCGCAATCAGCCCCAGCATTTT. The chain uses TRBV19 and TRBJ1-5, with 7 bases matching TRBD1. After removal of 3 bases from V and 2 bases from J, the junction contained 4 bases not matched to a gene. CDR1 and CDR2 (germline): LNHDA, SQIVND (reference sequence). The CDR3 extends over 15 amino acids.

The rearrangement uses TRBV28 and TRBJ2-7; D is uncertain. V lost 6 bases and J 2 bases, leaving 14 bases between the germline ends. This CDR3 is 14 amino acids long. Germline assignment: CDR1 MDHEN and CDR2 SYDVKM. The CDR3 spells CASRVSTATYEQYF. DNA of the CDR3: TGTGCCAGCAGAGTTTCTACAGCTACCTACGAGCAGTACTTC.

The chain has TRBV6-5 and TRBJ2-7; 9 bases are a match to TRBD1. The CDR3 sequence is 14 residues long. V shed 1 base, J shed 5 bases, and the junction held 3 bases outside the gene matches. Germline-derived CDR1 and CDR2 are MNHEY and SVGAGI. Written as DNA, the CDR3 is TGTGCCAGCAGTTACTTTGGGACAGGGAACGAGCAGTACTTC. Translation: CASSYFGTGNEQYF.

The genes are TRBV21-1 and TRBJ1-5; the table's D call TRBD1 went unverified against the DNA. TRBV21-1 is reported as a pseudogene. CDR3 size: 18 residues. The CDR3 DNA follows: TGTGCCAGCAGCAAAGAGTCCCCGGGACAGGGCTGGAATCAGCCCCAGCATTTT. This encodes CASSKESPGQGWNQPQHF.

The genes are TRBV7-9 and TRBJ1-2; D gene unclear. Trimming shortened V by 5 bases and J by 7 bases, and 11 bases separated the two germline ends. The CDR3 is 12 residues long. The germline gives CDR1 SEHNR, CDR2 FQNEAQ (reference sequence). Here the CDR3 reads CASSTREGGYTF. The CDR3 nucleotides read TGTGCCAGCAGCACCCGAGAGGGTGGCTACACCTTC.

A few counts support this clone. The chain has TRBV5-4 and TRBJ2-7; D perhaps matches TRBD1 (5 bases). Germline CDR1 SGHNT, CDR2 YYREEE (reference sequence). Trimming took off 2 bases at V and 6 bases at J, with 12 bases between the two ends. The CDR3 totals 13 residues. This chain's CDR3 is CASSFQGYSEQYF. In nucleotides, the CDR3 is TGTGCCAGCAGCTTCCAGGGCTACTCCGAGCAGTACTTC.

This clone was recorded once. This chain joins TRBV13 and TRBJ2-2; TRBD1 might be the D (6 bases). Germline values: CDR1 PRHDT, CDR2 FYEKMQ (reference sequence). This CDR3 contains 14 residues. The ends were cut back, 2 bases at V and 5 bases at J, with 9 bases in the middle. The CDR3 loop reads CASSLLQGTGELFF. CDR3 bases: TGTGCCAGCAGCTTATTACAGGGTACCGGGGAGCTGTTTTTT.

The chain couples TRBV5-1 to TRBJ2-1, with a weak D call TRBD2 (6 bases). The CDR3 extends over 14 amino acids. CDR1 and CDR2 from the germline V gene are SGHRS and YFSETQ. V shed 0 bases and J shed 6 bases, with 10 bases lying between them. The CDR3 bases are TGCGCCAGCAGCTTGGCGGGAGTCGTCAATGAGCAGTTCTTC. Protein sequence: CASSLAGVVNEQFF.

The chain joins TRBV18 to TRBJ1-1, with 9 nucleotides matching TRBD1. The J segment lost 4 bases and the V segment lost 3 bases, leaving 9 bases of the junction unmatched. CDR3 size: 16 residues. Germline assignment: CDR1 KGHSH and CDR2 LQKENI. The CDR3 nucleotides are TGTGCCAGCTCACCTTCGACAGGGGGGTCGAGCACTGAAGCTTTCTTT. The encoded protein is CASSPSTGGSSTEAFF.

The chain employs TRBV5-1 and TRBJ2-7; 9 bases line up with TRBD1. The length of the CDR3 is 16 residues. CDR1 and CDR2 from the germline V gene are SGHRS and YFSETQ. V was clipped by 4 bases and J by 5 bases; unmatched bases: 13. The CDR3 DNA follows: TGCGCCAGCAGCCTAGAGACAGGGGGGACCCTAGACGAGCAGTACTTC. It is translated as CASSLETGGTLDEQYF.